This T cell receptor (beta chain) comes out of a study of post-analysis software for immune sequencing data. On the study more broadly: There were relapsing-remitting, secondary progressive and progressive-relapsing multiple sclerosis among the disease courses included. The study, taken as a whole, reports: Normalized Chao1 diversity in multiple sclerosis patients fell significantly below that of controls. Among roughly five TRBV segments more frequent in patients than controls were TRBV5-6, TRBV5-1 and TRBV20-1. Under the F measure, samples that were prepared in one batch clustered strongly together.

Comment on this clonotype: What it binds is not known.

Prepared libraries of TCR beta cDNA carried unique molecular identifiers. TCRdb itself ran the PCR reads through MiXCR, one entry per CDR3 protein. The sample carries 820,000 or so distinct CDR3 sequences, approximately 53% recorded once. Germline CDR1 and CDR2: SEHNR and FQNEAQ (reference sequence). CDR3 length: 15 amino acids. The J segment lost 2 bases and the V segment lost 3 bases, leaving 6 bases of the junction unmatched. J is TRBJ2-7 and V is TRBV7-9; 8 bases map to TRBD1. The clonotype was recovered from a girl aged 10 to 17 with multiple sclerosis. The specimen was blood. This CDR3 reads CASSFWDRKTYEQYF. The CDR3 bases are TGTGCCAGCAGCTTTTGGGACAGGAAAACCTACGAGCAGTACTTC.